The source of this T cell receptor (beta chain) is a study of T cells after yellow fever vaccination. The CDR3 consists of 16 residues. The ends were cut back, 7 bases at V and 1 base at J, with 17 bases in the middle. CDR1 and CDR2 (germline): SEHNR, FQNEAQ (reference sequence). This clonotype showed up just a few times. MiXCR, run by TCRdb on the 5' RACE reads, gives a single entry per CDR3 protein. The data show 450,000 to 600,000 distinct CDR3 sequences, about 17% seen once. The source was PBMCs, collected less than 6 days after the first yellow fever vaccination. J is TRBJ2-1 and V is TRBV7-9; either TRBD1 or TRBD2 may fit D (5 bases each). The sequence came from a man aged 18 to 29 who received the YFV17D yellow fever vaccine. The CDR3 region has the DNA TGTGCCAGCAATGGGCATCCGGGGCTGTCCTACAATGAGCAGTTCTTC. Amino acid sequence: CASNGHPGLSYNEQFF.